This T cell receptor beta chain was identified in a study of T-cell reconstitution after alpha-beta-depleted transplantation in children. Unique molecular identifiers tagged the TCRbeta library. TCRdb re-analysed the PCR reads in MiXCR, keeping a single row per CDR3 protein. The sample consists of 90,000 to 100,000 distinct CDR3 sequences, less than 15% of them appearing once. The CDR3 is made up of 14 amino acids. V shed 4 bases and J shed 4 bases, with 13 bases lying between them. In germline, CDR1 is SEHNR, CDR2 FQNEAQ (reference sequence). The clonotype comes from a human donor who donated a stem cell graft to a child with inherited bone marrow failure. The rearrangement uses TRBV7-9 and TRBJ2-5, with D uncertain. The sample here was PBMCs from the stem cell graft donor, taken from the stem cell graft. The CDR3 is CASSSSLTAETQYF. CDR3 bases: TGTGCCAGCAGCTCTTCTCTAACGGCAGAGACCCAGTACTTC.